These T cell receptor beta chains were read from a single sample in a study of blood T cell repertoires in COVID-19. The data were produced by immunoSEQ multiplex PCR, yet TCRdb's version contains in-frame clones alone and is incomplete. The sample holds approximately 470,000 clones; around 90% are singletons and the top ten take about 0.75%. The sample comprised PBMCs or T cells enriched from blood (not recorded which). These receptors were obtained from a woman aged 18-30 years who had recovered from COVID-19. CDR3s include the opening cysteine and the closing phenylalanine or tryptophan. Fields, in order: V gene, J gene, D gene, clone size, CDR3 length, CDR3 DNA, CDR3 protein. D genes are given only for firm matches. Size is stated for part of the rows, as once, few or many counts, or as a class when the clone is expanded.

TRBV5-1	TRBJ1-1	.	.	13	TGCGCCAGCAGCGAGGACAGTCAGACTGAAGCTTTCTTT	CASSEDSQTEAFF
TRBV6-5	TRBJ2-3	TRBD2	.	15	TGTGCCAGCAATTCCCTAGCGGGGGGGGGAGATACGCAGTATTTT	CASNSLAGGGDTQYF
TRBV9	TRBJ2-2	TRBD1	.	15	TGTGCCAGCAGCGTTCAGGGGGTCCCGACCGGGGAGCTGTTTTTT	CASSVQGVPTGELFF
TRBV19	TRBJ1-2	.	few	16	TGTGCCAGCCTGAAATCCGGGCCTTTACTAGGCTATGGCTACACCTTC	CASLKSGPLLGYGYTF
TRBV27	TRBJ2-5	.	.	15	TGTGCCAGCAGTCCCCGAGGAGCCATTCAAGAGACCCAGTACTTC	CASSPRGAIQETQYF
TRBV11-3	TRBJ2-4	TRBD1	.	13	TGTGCCAGCAGCGGAGACAGGGGAAACATTCAGTACTTC	CASSGDRGNIQYF
TRBV11-2	TRBJ1-1	.	few	10	TGTGCCAGCGGTTCGTTCGGAGCTTTCTTT	CASGSFGAFF
TRBV3-1/TRBV3-2	TRBJ1-2	.	.	18	TGTGCCAGCAGCCAAGAGAGGACATCGTCCCTCGCCCTTTATGGCTACACCTTC	CASSQERTSSLALYGYTF
TRBV7-2	TRBJ1-2	.	.	11	TGTGCCAGCAGTAATTCGGGGGGCTACACCTTC	CASSNSGGYTF
TRBV30	TRBJ1-2	.	few	12	TGTGCCTGGAACCTACAGGGCTATGGCTACACCTTC	CAWNLQGYGYTF
TRBV5-1	TRBJ2-7	TRBD1	.	16	TGCGCCAGCAGCTTGGGGACAGGGGGTAAAGGCTACGAGCAGTACTTC	CASSLGTGGKGYEQYF
TRBV4-1	TRBJ2-7	.	.	15	TGCGCCAGCAGCCTCCAGACCGCGGGGTCCTACGAGCAGTACTTC	CASSLQTAGSYEQYF
TRBV6-5	TRBJ1-6	TRBD1	once	14	TGTGCCAGCAGCAGACAGGGGAAGAATTCACCCCTCCACTTT	CASSRQGKNSPLHF
TRBV30	TRBJ2-1	TRBD2	.	15	TGTGCCTTGACCCGACTAGCGGGGGAACACAATGAGCAGTTCTTC	CALTRLAGEHNEQFF
TRBV5-5	TRBJ1-6	.	few	20	TGTGCCAGCAGCTTGGGAGGAGCTGGGTGGAAGAGCTCCTATAATTCACCCCTCCACTTT	CASSLGGAGWKSSYNSPLHF
TRBV28	TRBJ1-2	.	.	13	TGTGCCAGCAGTTCTGAATCGGGTGGTGGCTACACCTTC	CASSSESGGGYTF
TRBV10-3	TRBJ2-7	.	.	13	TGTGCCATCAGTGCAGGGTTAGACTACGAGCAGTACTTC	CAISAGLDYEQYF
TRBV10-1	TRBJ1-1	.	.	13	TGCGCCAGCAGTGAGAAGGGTGGGGGCCAAGCTTTCTTT	CASSEKGGGQAFF
TRBV3-1/TRBV3-2	TRBJ1-5	.	.	13	TGTGCCAGCAGCCAAGATTCGGATCAGCCCCAGCATTTT	CASSQDSDQPQHF
TRBV2	TRBJ1-2	TRBD1	.	14	TGTGCCAGCAGTTCCCCCGGACAGGGTTATGGCTACACCTTC	CASSSPGQGYGYTF
TRBV9	TRBJ2-7	TRBD2	few	15	TGTGCCAGCAGCGTGGGGACTACCAAATCCTACGAGCAGTACTTC	CASSVGTTKSYEQYF
TRBV5-1	TRBJ2-1	.	.	14	TGCGCCAGCAGCTTGGACGGGGGAGACAATGAGCAGTTCTTC	CASSLDGGDNEQFF
TRBV19	TRBJ1-5	.	.	14	TGTGCCAGTAGTACCAGGGGATTGAATCAGCCCCAGCATTTT	CASSTRGLNQPQHF
TRBV10-2	TRBJ2-5	TRBD2	.	19	TGCGCCAGTACCCGACCGGGACTAGCGGGGGGTGCTGACCAAGAGACCCAGTACTTC	CASTRPGLAGGADQETQYF
TRBV5-1	TRBJ2-7	.	.	17	TGCGCCAGCAGCTTCCGGCAGAGCGTTGGGTCCGGGGACGAGCAGTACTTC	CASSFRQSVGSGDEQYF
TRBV3-1/TRBV3-2	TRBJ2-7	TRBD1	.	13	TGTGCCAGCAGCCCCGGGACAGATTACGAGCAGTACTTC	CASSPGTDYEQYF
TRBV4-1	TRBJ2-2	.	.	14	TGCGCCAGCACGGGGGATAGGAACACCGGGGAGCTGTTTTTT	CASTGDRNTGELFF
TRBV4-1	TRBJ1-1	.	once	15	TGCGCCAGCAGAAGTTGGGGAGGGGAAAACACTGAAGCTTTCTTT	CASRSWGGENTEAFF
TRBV19	TRBJ2-3	TRBD1	.	16	TGTGCCAGTAGTACCCCCGACAGGGTTGGAACAGATACGCAGTATTTT	CASSTPDRVGTDTQYF
TRBV2	TRBJ2-5	TRBD1	.	13	TGTGCCAGCAACCAACAGGGGCAAGAGACCCAGTACTTC	CASNQQGQETQYF
TRBV15	TRBJ2-1	TRBD2	.	14	TGTGCCACCAGCGGAGGACTAGTTTACAATGAGCAGTTCTTC	CATSGGLVYNEQFF
TRBV5-4	TRBJ2-2	TRBD1	.	16	TGTGCCAGCAGTCCAAGACAGGGGGCCGACACCGGGGAGCTGTTTTTT	CASSPRQGADTGELFF
TRBV18	TRBJ2-1	TRBD2	.	16	TGTGCCAGCTCACCTCGGGGGGGGGCCCGGATTGGGGAGCAGTTCTTC	CASSPRGGARIGEQFF
TRBV5-1	TRBJ1-1	.	.	15	TGCGCCAGCAGCCCCCCTGGGGGGGAGAACACTGAAGCTTTCTTT	CASSPPGGENTEAFF
TRBV3-1/TRBV3-2	TRBJ1-6	.	.	16	TGTGCCAGCAGCCAAGGCCTTACAGAGGGTAATTCACCCCTCCACTTT	CASSQGLTEGNSPLHF
TRBV10-1	TRBJ1-4	.	.	15	TGCGCCAGCGCCCACGGCGGGGGCCTTAGATTGCAACTGTTTTTT	CASAHGGGLRLQLFF
TRBV9	TRBJ2-1	.	.	16	TGTGCCAGCAGCGTAGGCGGGACAGCCAAAAACAATGAGCAGTTCTTC	CASSVGGTAKNNEQFF
TRBV30	TRBJ1-2	TRBD1	.	13	TGTGCCTGGACCGGGACAGGGGGCGATGGCTACACCTTC	CAWTGTGGDGYTF
TRBV5-1	TRBJ1-1	.	.	14	TGCGCCAGCAGCGCAGGGGCGGGGAACACTGAAGCTTTCTTT	CASSAGAGNTEAFF
TRBV29-1	TRBJ1-4	.	.	13	TGCAGCGACCTGGACAAGGTTAATGAAAAACTGTTTTTT	CSDLDKVNEKLFF
TRBV3-1/TRBV3-2	TRBJ1-2	.	.	11	TGTGCCAGCAGCCAAGACAGACAAAGCTTCTTC	CASSQDRQSFF
TRBV5-1	TRBJ2-5	TRBD2	.	16	TGCGCCAGCAGCTTTTCGGGACTAGCGGGGGGGGAGACCCAGTACTTC	CASSFSGLAGGETQYF
TRBV6-5	TRBJ2-5	TRBD2	.	14	TGTGCCAGCAGACTTAGCGGGGGCGGGGAGACCCAGTACTTC	CASRLSGGGETQYF
TRBV29-1	TRBJ1-1	TRBD1	once	14	TGCAGCGCCCGACAGGGAGGATCGGGCACTGAAGCTTTCTTT	CSARQGGSGTEAFF
TRBV30	TRBJ1-4	.	.	14	TGTGCCTGGAGCGAGGGCCTCGCAAATGAAAAACTGTTTTTT	CAWSEGLANEKLFF